This is a list of T cell receptor beta chains from one sample in a study of blood T cells in healthy people across ages. MiXCR, applied by TCRdb to the 5' RACE reads, yields one record per CDR3 protein. Among some 700,000 distinct CDR3 sequences, 43% were seen once, and the ten largest hold less than 25%. Sequencing was performed on blood. The receptors derive from a woman aged 55 to 70 in good health. Each CDR3 is given with its conserved first and last residue. The D gene is left open where the match is weak. The listing skips clone size in some rows; elsewhere it reads once, few, many or a size class.

j_gene: TRBJ2-1; v_gene: TRBV7-2; abundance: .; d_gene: .; CDR3nt: TGTGCCAGCAGCTTAGCGTTAGGACAGTACAATGAGCAGTTCTTC; CDR3aa: CASSLALGQYNEQFF
j_gene: TRBJ2-1; v_gene: TRBV9; abundance: few; d_gene: .; CDR3nt: TGTGCCAGCAGCGTAGAAAGCGGAGGAGACAATGAGCAGTTCTTC; CDR3aa: CASSVESGGDNEQFF
j_gene: TRBJ2-7; v_gene: TRBV6-6; abundance: few; d_gene: .; CDR3nt: TGTGCCAGCAGTTACTCGGCAGGGTCAACCTACGAGCAGTACTTC; CDR3aa: CASSYSAGSTYEQYF
j_gene: TRBJ2-1; v_gene: TRBV5-1; abundance: .; d_gene: .; CDR3nt: TGCGCCAGCAGCTTGCTGTCGGGGCAGTTTAATGAGCAGTTCTTC; CDR3aa: CASSLLSGQFNEQFF
j_gene: TRBJ2-1; v_gene: TRBV7-2; abundance: .; d_gene: .; CDR3nt: TGTGCCAGCAGCTTAGCATCGCAGGGAGAGTACAATGAGCAGTTCTTC; CDR3aa: CASSLASQGEYNEQFF
j_gene: TRBJ2-7; v_gene: TRBV20-1; abundance: .; d_gene: TRBD2; CDR3nt: TGCAGTGTCTCAGACGTTAGCGGGAGGGCCCCATACTACGAGCAGTACTTC; CDR3aa: CSVSDVSGRAPYYEQYF
j_gene: TRBJ2-5; v_gene: TRBV29-1; abundance: .; d_gene: TRBD2; CDR3nt: TGCAGCGTTGAACCAGCGGGGGGACAGCAGACCCAGTACTTC; CDR3aa: CSVEPAGGQQTQYF
j_gene: TRBJ2-1; v_gene: TRBV7-2; abundance: .; d_gene: .; CDR3nt: TGTGCCAGCAGCGTTGGACTGGCGTCGCACAATGAGCAGTTCTTC; CDR3aa: CASSVGLASHNEQFF
j_gene: TRBJ2-7; v_gene: TRBV9; abundance: .; d_gene: .; CDR3nt: TGTGCCAGCAGCTCCCCAGGTCTCGCCTCCGTCAATGAGCAGTACTTC; CDR3aa: CASSSPGLASVNEQYF
j_gene: TRBJ1-2; v_gene: TRBV7-9; abundance: .; d_gene: .; CDR3nt: TGTGCCAGCAGCCCGGCGGGAGCGCCCGGCGGCTACACCTTC; CDR3aa: CASSPAGAPGGYTF
j_gene: TRBJ1-5; v_gene: TRBV10-3; abundance: .; d_gene: .; CDR3nt: TGTGCCATCACTGGACAGAGAGACCAGCCCCAGCATTTT; CDR3aa: CAITGQRDQPQHF
j_gene: TRBJ2-5; v_gene: TRBV14; abundance: .; d_gene: TRBD2; CDR3nt: TGTGCCAGCAGTCCTTTGCGGGGGGTTTACCAAGAGACCCAGTACTTC; CDR3aa: CASSPLRGVYQETQYF
j_gene: TRBJ2-3; v_gene: TRBV7-7; abundance: few; d_gene: TRBD2; CDR3nt: TGTGCTAGCAGCTTAACCCCAGCGGGGTCTAGCACAGATACGCAGTATTTT; CDR3aa: CASSLTPAGSSTDTQYF
j_gene: TRBJ2-3; v_gene: TRBV20-1; abundance: .; d_gene: TRBD1; CDR3nt: TGCAGTGCTAGCCAAAACCGGGACAGTGGCACAGATACGCAGTATTTT; CDR3aa: CSASQNRDSGTDTQYF
j_gene: TRBJ2-7; v_gene: TRBV14; abundance: .; d_gene: .; CDR3nt: TGTGCCAGCAGCCGTTCAGGGGACTCCTACGAGCAGTACTTC; CDR3aa: CASSRSGDSYEQYF
j_gene: TRBJ2-3; v_gene: TRBV20-1; abundance: once; d_gene: .; CDR3nt: TGCAGACCGCGGGACACTAGCACAGATACGCAGTATTTT; CDR3aa: CRPRDTSTDTQYF
j_gene: TRBJ2-5; v_gene: TRBV28; abundance: .; d_gene: TRBD1; CDR3nt: TGTGCCAGCAGTCCCGGGACAGTCGACCAAGAGACCCAGTACTTC; CDR3aa: CASSPGTVDQETQYF
j_gene: TRBJ2-3; v_gene: TRBV20-1; abundance: .; d_gene: TRBD2; CDR3nt: TGCAGTGAGCAGGGACTAGCGGACCCAGATACGCTGTATTTT; CDR3aa: CSEQGLADPDTLYF
j_gene: TRBJ1-2; v_gene: TRBV2; abundance: .; d_gene: TRBD1; CDR3nt: TGTGCCAGCAAAGAACAGGGGGCTGACTATGGCTACACCTTC; CDR3aa: CASKEQGADYGYTF
j_gene: TRBJ1-2; v_gene: TRBV4-1; abundance: .; d_gene: .; CDR3nt: TGCGCCAGCAGCCCAGACGGGACCGTGTCTGGCTACACCTTC; CDR3aa: CASSPDGTVSGYTF
j_gene: TRBJ1-5; v_gene: TRBV12-3/TRBV12-4; abundance: .; d_gene: TRBD1; CDR3nt: TGTGCCAGCAGTTGGGGACAGGGCAGTCAGCCCCAGCATTTT; CDR3aa: CASSWGQGSQPQHF
j_gene: TRBJ2-1; v_gene: TRBV7-9; abundance: few; d_gene: .; CDR3nt: TGTGCCAGCAGCTTAGCGGTCCAGGGTCGGTTCTTC; CDR3aa: CASSLAVQGRFF
j_gene: TRBJ2-7; v_gene: TRBV5-1; abundance: .; d_gene: .; CDR3nt: TGCACCAGCAGTCCCGACAGGTCCGAGCAGTACTTC; CDR3aa: CTSSPDRSEQYF
j_gene: TRBJ2-3; v_gene: TRBV12-3/TRBV12-4; abundance: many; d_gene: TRBD1; CDR3nt: TGTGCCAGCAGTCCGAGGGGGCGAGCGGGCACAGATACGCAGTATTTT; CDR3aa: CASSPRGRAGTDTQYF
j_gene: TRBJ2-3; v_gene: TRBV24-1; abundance: few; d_gene: TRBD1; CDR3nt: TGTGCCACCCATGGACAGGGATCGGATACGCAGTATTTT; CDR3aa: CATHGQGSDTQYF
j_gene: TRBJ2-5; v_gene: TRBV27; abundance: .; d_gene: .; CDR3nt: TGTGCCAGCAAAGGTCACGTTCAGGAGACCCAGTACTTC; CDR3aa: CASKGHVQETQYF
j_gene: TRBJ2-1; v_gene: TRBV7-3; abundance: .; d_gene: TRBD2; CDR3nt: TGTGCCAGCAGCTTCAGACTAGCGGGGACTAATGAGCAGTTCTTC; CDR3aa: CASSFRLAGTNEQFF
j_gene: TRBJ2-3; v_gene: TRBV5-8; abundance: .; d_gene: .; CDR3nt: TGTGCCAGCAGCTTGGCCCTGATGTCAGACACAGATACGCAGTATTTT; CDR3aa: CASSLALMSDTDTQYF
j_gene: TRBJ2-1; v_gene: TRBV6-5; abundance: few; d_gene: .; CDR3nt: TGTGCCAGCAGACTGGCCTCGACCTACAATGAGCAGTTCTTC; CDR3aa: CASRLASTYNEQFF
j_gene: TRBJ1-5; v_gene: TRBV5-1; abundance: .; d_gene: .; CDR3nt: TGCGCCAGCAGCTTGTACGCATTGGGCAGCAATCAGCCCCAGCATTTT; CDR3aa: CASSLYALGSNQPQHF
j_gene: TRBJ2-1; v_gene: TRBV25-1; abundance: many; d_gene: TRBD1; CDR3nt: TGTGCCAGCAGTGAATCTATTAGGCGGGACAGGCCTAAAAATGAGCAGTTCTTC; CDR3aa: CASSESIRRDRPKNEQFF
j_gene: TRBJ2-5; v_gene: TRBV11-2; abundance: few; d_gene: .; CDR3nt: TGTGCCAGCAGCCCATCGGCGGAGACCCAGTACTTC; CDR3aa: CASSPSAETQYF
j_gene: TRBJ1-1; v_gene: TRBV29-1; abundance: .; d_gene: .; CDR3nt: TGCAGCGTGACCAGGAGTGAAGCTTTCTTT; CDR3aa: CSVTRSEAFF
j_gene: TRBJ1-2; v_gene: TRBV6-1; abundance: few; d_gene: TRBD1; CDR3nt: TGTGCCAGCAGTGAAGATGGACAGGGGGCGCAGTATGGCTACACCTTC; CDR3aa: CASSEDGQGAQYGYTF
j_gene: TRBJ2-7; v_gene: TRBV7-2; abundance: .; d_gene: .; CDR3nt: TGTGCCAGCAGCCCAAAAAGGGTCGGGCGGACCTACGAGCAGTACTTC; CDR3aa: CASSPKRVGRTYEQYF
j_gene: TRBJ2-5; v_gene: TRBV7-3; abundance: .; d_gene: TRBD2; CDR3nt: TGTGCCAGCAGCTTAACTAGCGGGGGCCGAGAGACCCAGTACTTC; CDR3aa: CASSLTSGGRETQYF
j_gene: TRBJ1-1; v_gene: TRBV20-1; abundance: .; d_gene: .; CDR3nt: TGCAGTGCTAGAGATACGGGCCCCAAAGAAGCTTTCTTT; CDR3aa: CSARDTGPKEAFF
j_gene: TRBJ1-2; v_gene: TRBV25-1; abundance: few; d_gene: TRBD1; CDR3nt: TGTGCCAGCAGTGAATGGGGTACAGGGGGCATCTATGGCTACACCTTC; CDR3aa: CASSEWGTGGIYGYTF
j_gene: TRBJ2-2; v_gene: TRBV29-1; abundance: few; d_gene: .; CDR3nt: TGCAGCTTTTTGACAGACTCTGGAGGCACCGGGGAGCTGTTTTTT; CDR3aa: CSFLTDSGGTGELFF
j_gene: TRBJ1-2; v_gene: TRBV3-1; abundance: .; d_gene: .; CDR3nt: TGTGCCAGCAGCCAAGATACGAGGCAGGGGTTTGGCTACACCTTC; CDR3aa: CASSQDTRQGFGYTF
j_gene: TRBJ2-1; v_gene: TRBV24-1; abundance: few; d_gene: TRBD2; CDR3nt: TGTGCCACCAGTGATGGTCTAGCGGGAGTCAATGAGCAGTTCTTC; CDR3aa: CATSDGLAGVNEQFF
j_gene: TRBJ1-1; v_gene: TRBV20-1; abundance: few; d_gene: .; CDR3nt: TGCAGTGCTCCCAAAATGGGGAACACTGAAGCTTTCTTT; CDR3aa: CSAPKMGNTEAFF
j_gene: TRBJ1-4; v_gene: TRBV20-1; abundance: .; d_gene: TRBD1; CDR3nt: TGCAGTGCTTATTGGACAGGGGCAACTAATGAAAAACTGTTTTTT; CDR3aa: CSAYWTGATNEKLFF
j_gene: TRBJ2-5; v_gene: TRBV5-6; abundance: .; d_gene: .; CDR3nt: TGTGCCAGCAGCTTGGAATCGGACCGGCCGACAGAGACCCAGTACTTC; CDR3aa: CASSLESDRPTETQYF
j_gene: TRBJ2-7; v_gene: TRBV3-1; abundance: .; d_gene: TRBD2; CDR3nt: TGTGCCAGCACCCCTCGGCGGGGGGGCATCTACGAGCAGTACTTC; CDR3aa: CASTPRRGGIYEQYF
j_gene: TRBJ2-6; v_gene: TRBV10-3; abundance: many; d_gene: .; CDR3nt: TGTGCCATCAGTGAGGAGCTCTCTGGGGCCAACGTCCTGACTTTC; CDR3aa: CAISEELSGANVLTF
j_gene: TRBJ1-2; v_gene: TRBV2; abundance: .; d_gene: .; CDR3nt: TGTGCCAGCTTGAAACTTTTCCGAGCGGTACAGGGAAAGGGGGTTGGCTACACCTTC; CDR3aa: CASLKLFRAVQGKGVGYTF
j_gene: TRBJ2-3; v_gene: TRBV9; abundance: .; d_gene: TRBD2; CDR3nt: TGTGCCAGCAGCTTCCGAGGGGGCGGGAGGGCTGACGATACGCAGTATTTT; CDR3aa: CASSFRGGGRADDTQYF
j_gene: TRBJ2-7; v_gene: TRBV6-5; abundance: .; d_gene: .; CDR3nt: TGTGCCAGCAGTTACTCCGGGACAGGCGGGGGTTGGAGTTACGAGCAGTACTTC; CDR3aa: CASSYSGTGGGWSYEQYF
j_gene: TRBJ2-1; v_gene: TRBV7-7; abundance: few; d_gene: TRBD2; CDR3nt: TGTGCTAGCAGCCGACTAGCGCTCAGCAAGCAGTTCTTC; CDR3aa: CASSRLALSKQFF
j_gene: TRBJ2-7; v_gene: TRBV20-1; abundance: .; d_gene: TRBD2; CDR3nt: TGCAGTGCTAGAGATGCTAGCGGGAGGTACGAGCAGTACTTC; CDR3aa: CSARDASGRYEQYF
j_gene: TRBJ1-5; v_gene: TRBV6-1; abundance: .; d_gene: TRBD1; CDR3nt: TGTGCCAGCAGCACCGGGACAGTCGCCAATCAGCCCCAGCATTTT; CDR3aa: CASSTGTVANQPQHF
j_gene: TRBJ2-7; v_gene: TRBV3-1; abundance: few; d_gene: TRBD1; CDR3nt: TGTGCCAGCAGCCAAGGGACAGGAGTCTACGAGCAGTACTTC; CDR3aa: CASSQGTGVYEQYF
j_gene: TRBJ2-3; v_gene: TRBV24-1; abundance: few; d_gene: .; CDR3nt: TGTGCCACCAGTGACCAAGACAGTTACACAGATACGCAGTATTTT; CDR3aa: CATSDQDSYTDTQYF
j_gene: TRBJ1-1; v_gene: TRBV25-1; abundance: .; d_gene: TRBD1; CDR3nt: TGTGCCAGCAGTGACTATACAGGGGTAGTTGAAGCTTTCTTT; CDR3aa: CASSDYTGVVEAFF
j_gene: TRBJ2-5; v_gene: TRBV29-1; abundance: many; d_gene: .; CDR3nt: TGCAGCGTTGAGCGGGGCAGACAAGAGACCCAGTACTTC; CDR3aa: CSVERGRQETQYF
j_gene: TRBJ2-5; v_gene: TRBV9; abundance: .; d_gene: TRBD1; CDR3nt: TGTGCCAGCAGCGTAGTGGGGGACAGGGGGAATGAGCAGTACTTC; CDR3aa: CASSVVGDRGNEQYF
j_gene: TRBJ2-5; v_gene: TRBV3-1; abundance: many; d_gene: .; CDR3nt: TGTGCCAGCAGCCAAGGAGTCCAGAAAGAGACCCAGTACTTC; CDR3aa: CASSQGVQKETQYF
j_gene: TRBJ1-2; v_gene: TRBV29-1; abundance: once; d_gene: TRBD1; CDR3nt: TGCAGCGTTTCTGGACAGGACCTATATGGCTACACCTTC; CDR3aa: CSVSGQDLYGYTF
j_gene: TRBJ2-1; v_gene: TRBV20-1; abundance: .; d_gene: TRBD2; CDR3nt: TGCAGTGCTAGAGTCGGGGGGAGTACACCGTACAATGAGCAGTTCTTC; CDR3aa: CSARVGGSTPYNEQFF